The entry below describes one T cell receptor (beta chain). Its antigen remains unidentified. It has no much larger one-base neighbor in the sample; base qualities were not kept. The record originates from a study of T cells in Graves' hyperthyroidism and ophthalmopathy (dated by TCRdb to the late 2010s). Regarding the research as a whole: Peripheral blood was sampled at the time of initial diagnosis, prior to any treatment. After blood sampling, hyperthyroidism patients were treated with methimazole at a starting dose of 30 mg daily, and ophthalmopathy patients were treated with high-dose intravenous methylprednisolone. In about 6 Graves' hyperthyroidism patients, the study also compared T-cell repertoires from thyroid tissue with T-cell repertoires from blood. The approximately 100 discovery patients were randomly divided into training and test sets at a 7:3 ratio. According to the paper, TCR Vbeta CDR3 sequencing was carried out on 135 peripheral blood samples, which came from 40 to 45 ophthalmopathy, fewer than 80 hyperthyroidism and 17 progressor patients. An independent validation cohort of 18 to 20 hyperthyroidism patients and 17 patients who later progressed to ophthalmopathy tested prospective prediction of ophthalmopathy. To identify distinguishing TCR V-J signatures, a discovery cohort of some 99 patients was used, comprising some 45 with Graves' ophthalmopathy and around 57 with stable Graves' hyperthyroidism. What the research found in general, with its limitations: Sample size was not statistically predetermined, and investigators were not blinded to group allocation. Most expanded thyroid clonotypes (frequency above 0.001) were also found in blood, which suggests that blood repertoires may mirror thyroid immune responses. In validation, the model predicted progression to ophthalmopathy with approximately 69% sensitivity and 72% to 75% specificity, a median of around six months before onset. A 13 V-J signature model separated ophthalmopathy from stable hyperthyroidism, with just over 85% sensitivity and about 81% specificity in cross-validation and 80%/75% in testing.

Moderately to severely active disease, a Clinical Activity Score of at least 3, a NOSPECS grade of at least 4, and a duration under 3 months were present in ophthalmopathy patients. Any patient with an uncontrolled infection, another autoimmune disease, pregnancy or lactation was excluded. Clinical symptoms, serum thyroxine and TRAb, thyroid ultrasound, and orbital computed tomography formed the basis for the diagnoses. Ficoll-Paque density gradient centrifugation was used to isolate PBMCs from around 9.1 ml of fresh peripheral blood. Total RNA was extracted using Trizol reagent, and RNA quality was assessed on an Agilent 2100 Bioanalyzer. TCR beta CDR3 regions were amplified from RNA transcripts. The first round of RT-PCR for the TCR CDR3 was performed with the HTBI primer set and the Qiagen OneStep RT-PCR kit. Libraries were constructed in a second round of multiplex PCR, after which size selection and purification were carried out. Libraries were sequenced paired-end with 100 bp reads on an Illumina HiSeq2000. The study's processing was this. SOAPnuke was used to process the raw data, with reads discarded if the reads contained adapters or uncalled bases, had a mean Phred below 15, or lacked an exact constant-primer or identifier match. COPE v1.2.5 was used to merge high-quality paired reads, and clonotypes were defined as unique nucleotide sequences. MiTCR v1.1 was used to align clonotypes to the IMGT TRBV, TRBD and TRBJ reference segments. The analysis included only V-J combinations with a frequency above 0.0001, which together covered 98% to 99.2% of the repertoires. The TCS score was defined as F50 (clonal expansion) divided by E x V (chaos), with BLOSUM62-based TCRdist calculated between CDR3 peptides within each V-J. Welch's t-statistics and random forest reduced 500 to 550 V-J features to around 14, which were used in a naive Bayes classifier (R e1071). The public sequencing data were trimmed at Q25 with fastp and processed into clonotypes with MiXCR by TCRdb, which kept only in-frame beta chains. All rows with the same CDR3 protein become a single entry with the most common DNA and genes. TCRdb, not the authors, supplied the V and J calls. For this sample there are a few hundred thousand distinct CDR3 sequences; less than 20% appear just once. Jointly, the top ten make up 40% of the sample.

Taken from the germline V gene, the CDR1 and CDR2 loops are SGHVS and FNYEAQ. Its CDR3 holds 13 amino acids, cysteine through phenylalanine. Of all the DNA, just the CDR3 is kept, 39 bases in frame from base 1. At the junction V is shortened by 1 base and J by 11 bases, with 11 bases in between. What was sequenced was blood. This clonotype was sampled from a man aged 18 to 29 with Graves' ophthalmopathy. This chain joins TRBV7-6 to TRBJ1-4; the D gene assignment is ambiguous. CDR3 sequence: CASSLETTGKLFF. The DNA sequence is given as TGTGCCAGCAGCTTAGAAACTACGGGGAAACTGTTTTTT. With all but the CDR3 taken from the reference TRBV7-6 and TRBJ1-4 genes, the full variable domain is: GAGVSQSPRYKVTKRGQDVALRCDPISGHVSLYWYRQALGQGPEFLTYFNYEAQQDKSGLPNDRFSAERPEGSISTLTIQRTEQRDSAMYRCASSLETTGKLFFGSGTQLSVL.